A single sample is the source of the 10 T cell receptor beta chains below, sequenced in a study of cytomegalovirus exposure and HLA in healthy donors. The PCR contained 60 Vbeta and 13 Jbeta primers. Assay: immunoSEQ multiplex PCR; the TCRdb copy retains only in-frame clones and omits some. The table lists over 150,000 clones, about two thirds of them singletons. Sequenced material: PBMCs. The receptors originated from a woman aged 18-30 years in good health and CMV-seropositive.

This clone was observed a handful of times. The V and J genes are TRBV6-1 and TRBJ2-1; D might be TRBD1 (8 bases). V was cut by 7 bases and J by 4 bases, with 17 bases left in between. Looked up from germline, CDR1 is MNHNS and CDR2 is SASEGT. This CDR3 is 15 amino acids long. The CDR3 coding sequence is TGTGCCAGCACCCAGGGGGCGGGAGATTACAATGAGCAGTTCTTC. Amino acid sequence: CASTQGAGDYNEQFF.

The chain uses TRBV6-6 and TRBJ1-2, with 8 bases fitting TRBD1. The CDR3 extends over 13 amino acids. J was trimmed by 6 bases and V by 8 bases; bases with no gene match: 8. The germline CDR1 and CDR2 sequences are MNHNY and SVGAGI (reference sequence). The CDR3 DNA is TGTGCCAGCGGTACAGGGGGTGCGAATGGCTACACCTTC. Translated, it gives CASGTGGANGYTF.

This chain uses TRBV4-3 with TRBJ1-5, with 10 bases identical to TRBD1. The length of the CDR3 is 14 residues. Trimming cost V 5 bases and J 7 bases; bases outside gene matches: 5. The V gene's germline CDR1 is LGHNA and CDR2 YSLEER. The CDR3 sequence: CASSWDRGGQPQHF. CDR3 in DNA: TGCGCCAGCAGCTGGGACAGGGGTGGACAGCCCCAGCATTTT.

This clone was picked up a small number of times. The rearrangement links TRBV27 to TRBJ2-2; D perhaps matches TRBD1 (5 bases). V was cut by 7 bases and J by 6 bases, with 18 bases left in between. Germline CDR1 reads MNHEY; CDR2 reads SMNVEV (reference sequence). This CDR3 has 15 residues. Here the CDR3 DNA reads TGTGCCAGCACCCTGGGGCCAGCCCCCGCCGGGGAGCTGTTTTTT. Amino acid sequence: CASTLGPAPAGELFF.

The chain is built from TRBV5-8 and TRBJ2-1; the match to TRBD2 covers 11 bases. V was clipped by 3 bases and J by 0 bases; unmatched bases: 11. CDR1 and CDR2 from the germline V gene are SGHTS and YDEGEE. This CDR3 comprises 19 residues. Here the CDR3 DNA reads TGTGCCAGCAGCTGGACCGGGACTAGCGGATTCAGCTCCTACAATGAGCAGTTCTTC. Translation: CASSWTGTSGFSSYNEQFF.

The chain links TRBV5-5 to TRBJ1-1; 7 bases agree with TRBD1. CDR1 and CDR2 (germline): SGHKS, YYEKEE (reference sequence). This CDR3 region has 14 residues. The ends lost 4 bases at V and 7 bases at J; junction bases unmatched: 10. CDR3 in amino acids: CASSTYQGGFEAFF. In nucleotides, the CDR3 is TGTGCCAGCAGCACCTACCAGGGGGGTTTTGAAGCTTTCTTT.

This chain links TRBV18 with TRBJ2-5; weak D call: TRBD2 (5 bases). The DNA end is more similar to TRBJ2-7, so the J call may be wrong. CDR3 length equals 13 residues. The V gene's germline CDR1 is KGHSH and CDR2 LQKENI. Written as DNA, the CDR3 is TGTGCCAGCTCACGGACTCAGGCCTACGAGCAGTACTTC. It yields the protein CASSRTQAYEQYF.

The CDR3 nucleotides are TGTGCCAGCAGCTTCCGACAGATCGACGAGCAGTACTTC. Translated, it gives CASSFRQIDEQYF. The rearrangement joins TRBV5-4 to TRBJ2-7; possibly TRBD1 for D (5 bases). With 2 bases removed from V and 5 bases from J, the gap between germline ends came to 11 bases. Per the germline V gene, CDR1 is SGHNT and CDR2 is YYREEE (reference sequence). The CDR3 has 13 residues.

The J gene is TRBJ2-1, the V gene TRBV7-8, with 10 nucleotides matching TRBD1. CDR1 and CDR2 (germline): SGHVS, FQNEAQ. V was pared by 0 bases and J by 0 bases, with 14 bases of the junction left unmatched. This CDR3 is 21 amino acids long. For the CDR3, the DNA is TGTGCCAGCAGCTTAGCGCATGGACAGGGGGTCTTCTTTATCTCCTACAATGAGCAGTTCTTC. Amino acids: CASSLAHGQGVFFISYNEQFF.

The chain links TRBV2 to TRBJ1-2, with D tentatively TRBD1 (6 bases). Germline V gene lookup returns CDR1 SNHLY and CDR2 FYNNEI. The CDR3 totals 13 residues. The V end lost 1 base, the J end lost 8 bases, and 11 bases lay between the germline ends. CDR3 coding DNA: TGTGCCAGCAGTGAAGTCGCAGGGGTAGGCTACACCTTC. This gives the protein CASSEVAGVGYTF.